The 31 T cell receptor beta chains listed next were all sequenced from one sample in a study of PD-L1 blockade in urothelial cancer. TCRdb's table, derived via immunoSEQ multiplex PCR, lists solely in-frame clones and lacks some. The sample has tens of thousands of clones; 70% to 90% are singletons. The source material was PBMCs, sampled around atezolizumab (anti-PD-L1) treatment. Receptors originate from a man in his sixties with urothelial cancer.

This chain uses TRBV19 with TRBJ1-2, with D perhaps TRBD1 (5 bases). The CDR3 contains 14 residues. Germline lookup yields CDR1 LNHDA and CDR2 SQIVND (reference sequence). Trimming took off 5 bases at V and 4 bases at J, with 14 bases between the two ends. CDR3 DNA: TGTGCCAGTAGTGACGGAGACAGTGTCTATGGCTACACCTTC. It is translated as CASSDGDSVYGYTF.

This clone appeared once. The chain carries TRBV27 and TRBJ2-1; 9 nucleotides line up with TRBD2. J gave up 5 bases and V 9 bases, and 2 bases lay outside the gene matches. The CDR3 loop spans 12 amino acids. Germline assignment: CDR1 MNHEY and CDR2 SMNVEV (reference sequence). Here the CDR3 reads CARLAGNNEQFF. CDR3 DNA sequence: TGTGCCAGGCTAGCGGGGAACAATGAGCAGTTCTTC.

This clone was picked up one time. V usage is TRBV6-1 and J usage is TRBJ1-5, with a weak D call TRBD1 (5 bases). Germline CDR1 reads MNHNS; CDR2 reads SASEGT. V was cut by 8 bases and J by 7 bases, with 15 bases left in between. The CDR3 covers 13 residues. The CDR3 reads CASAPGGGQPQHF. The CDR3 nucleotides read TGTGCCAGCGCCCCCGGGGGAGGACAGCCCCAGCATTTT.

This clone was found a few times. The chain employs TRBV11-2 and TRBJ2-7, with 7 bases lining up with TRBD1. The CDR3 covers 14 residues. Germline V lookup: CDR1 SGHAT, CDR2 FQNNGV. Trimming removed 4 bases from V and 6 bases from J; junction bases left unmatched: 9. The CDR3 coding sequence is TGTGCCAGCAGCTCGGGACAGACTCCCCTCGAGCAGTACTTC. Protein sequence: CASSSGQTPLEQYF.

To note about this clone: Other DNA sequences from this sample encode an identical CDR3 as well. The gene calls are TRBV9 and TRBJ2-1, with D hard to call. Looked up from germline, CDR1 is SGDLS and CDR2 is YYNGEE. The CDR3 length is 16 residues. V lost 2 bases and J 0 bases, leaving 12 bases between the germline ends. The CDR3: CASSVTSESSYNEQFF. The CDR3 DNA follows: TGTGCCAGCAGCGTGACTTCAGAGAGCTCCTACAATGAGCAGTTCTTC.

The DNA for the CDR3 is TGTGCCAGCAGCCGGGGGGGTAGCGTCGCTGAGCAGTTCTTC. Protein sequence: CASSRGGSVAEQFF. The rearrangement links TRBV7-2 to TRBJ2-1; 8 nucleotides match TRBD2. Germline CDR1 reads SGHTA; CDR2 reads FQGNSA. Trimming removed 5 bases from V and 9 bases from J; junction bases left unmatched: 9. The CDR3 contains 14 residues.

J is TRBJ2-2 and V is TRBV19, with D tentatively TRBD2 (6 bases). The V end lost 5 bases, the J end lost 2 bases, and 9 bases lay between the germline ends. This CDR3 is 14 amino acids long. The germline CDR1 and CDR2 sequences are LNHDA and SQIVND (reference sequence). This chain's CDR3 is CASSQDYNTGELFF. The CDR3 DNA follows: TGTGCCAGTAGTCAGGACTATAACACCGGGGAGCTGTTTTTT.

The J gene is TRBJ2-1, the V gene TRBV5-4; 9 bases fit TRBD2. The CDR3 consists of 15 residues. The V and J ends lost 1 base and 5 bases, in that order; junction bases with no gene match: 4. Germline CDR1 SGHNT, CDR2 YYREEE (reference sequence). CDR3: CASSLPAGGDNEQFF. In DNA, the CDR3 is TGTGCCAGCAGCTTGCCAGCGGGGGGCGACAATGAGCAGTTCTTC.

The chain employs TRBV7-9 and TRBJ1-2, with D tentatively TRBD1 (5 bases). In germline, CDR1 is SEHNR, CDR2 FQNEAQ (reference sequence). CDR3 length equals 15 residues. V was clipped by 2 bases and J by 4 bases, with 14 bases between them. The CDR3 loop reads CASSLLQAPGYGYTF. CDR3 bases: TGTGCCAGCAGCTTACTACAGGCCCCTGGCTATGGCTACACCTTC. The full variable domain, completed using reference TRBV7-9 and TRBJ1-2, is DTGVSQNPRHKITKRGQNVTFRCDPISEHNRLYWYRQTLGQGPEFLTYFQNEAQLEKSRLLSDRFSAERPKGSFSTLEIQRTEQGDSAMYLCASSLLQAPGYGYTFGSGTRLTVV.

The V gene is TRBV5-6, the J gene TRBJ2-3; 7 nucleotides agree with TRBD1. The CDR3 totals 17 residues. Germline V CDR1 and CDR2: SGHDT, YYEEEE. After removal of 6 bases from V and 2 bases from J, the junction contained 15 bases not matched to a gene. CDR3 residues: CASTTDRDRFYTDTQYF. CDR3 DNA: TGTGCCAGCACCACCGACCGGGACAGATTTTACACAGATACGCAGTATTTT.

J is TRBJ1-2 and V is TRBV30; D gene uncertain. The CDR3 contains 13 residues. Trimming took 2 bases from V and 3 from J, leaving 10 bases between them. Germline values: CDR1 GTSNPN, CDR2 SVGIG (reference sequence). The CDR3 reads CAWSRSFDYGYTF. The CDR3 region has the DNA TGTGCCTGGAGTAGGAGTTTTGACTATGGCTACACCTTC.

The chain carries TRBV7-2 and TRBJ1-5; the D gene is possibly TRBD1 (6 bases). CDR1 SGHTA and CDR2 FQGNSA come from the germline V gene. The CDR3 is 14 amino acids. V was cut by 5 bases and J by 4 bases, with 12 bases left in between. The DNA for the CDR3 is TGTGCCAGCAGCCCCCAGACAGGTAATCAGCCCCAGCATTTT. Encoded protein: CASSPQTGNQPQHF.

The chain recombines TRBV15 with TRBJ2-7, with 7 positions matching TRBD2. From germline, CDR1 is LNHNV and CDR2 YYDKDF (reference sequence). V trimming: 0 bases; J trimming: 2 bases; junction bases outside the gene matches: 4. The CDR3 sequence is 15 residues long. This CDR3 reads CATSRDLGGAYEQYF. The CDR3, as DNA: TGTGCCACCAGCAGAGATTTGGGGGGGGCCTACGAGCAGTACTTC. Looking up the rest from reference TRBV15 and TRBJ2-7 gives the full variable domain: DAMVIQNPRYQVTQFGKPVTLSCSQTLNHNVMYWYQQKSSQAPKLLFHYYDKDFNNEADTPDNFQSRRPNTSFCFLDIRSPGLGDTAMYLCATSRDLGGAYEQYFGPGTRLTVT.

The chain carries TRBV5-6 and TRBJ2-1; 9 nucleotides line up with TRBD2. CDR1 is SGHDT and CDR2 is YYEEEE in the germline V gene. There are 15 residues in the CDR3. V lost 2 bases, J lost 8 bases, and 8 bases stayed unmatched. CDR3 DNA: TGTGCCAGCAGCTTATTTTTACTAGCGGGCGATGAGCAGTTCTTC. Translating it yields CASSLFLLAGDEQFF. The full variable domain, its missing parts supplied by reference TRBV5-6 and TRBJ2-1, is DAGVTQSPTHLIKTRGQQVTLRCSPKSGHDTVSWYQQALGQGPQFIFQYYEEEERQRGNFPDRFSGHQFPNYSSELNVNALLLGDSALYLCASSLFLLAGDEQFFGPGTRLTVL.

The gene calls are TRBV20-1 and TRBJ2-5, with D maybe TRBD2 (6 bases). The germline V gene encodes CDR1 DFQATT and CDR2 SNEGSKA (reference sequence). V lost 2 bases to trimming and J lost 5 bases, with 6 bases between them. The CDR3 totals 11 residues. DNA for the CDR3: TGCAGTGCTAGACTAGCGGAGACCCAGTACTTC. This codes for CSARLAETQYF.

The rearrangement links TRBV2 to TRBJ1-1; D perhaps matches TRBD1 (5 bases). In germline, CDR1 is SNHLY, CDR2 FYNNEI. The CDR3 has 13 residues. The germline V and J ends were trimmed by 5 bases and 5 bases, with 12 bases remaining between them. CDR3 DNA: TGTGCCAGCAGTCTCCAGGGTATTACTGAAGCTTTCTTT. Encoded protein: CASSLQGITEAFF.

The chain carries TRBV4-1 and TRBJ1-5; 10 bases map to TRBD1. Trimming took 3 bases from V and 3 from J; bases not matched to a gene: 2. From germline, CDR1 is MGHRA and CDR2 YSYEKL. This CDR3 has 15 residues. CDR3 bases: TGCGCCAGCAGCCAGCGACAGGGGGCCAATCAGCCCCAGCATTTT. As protein: CASSQRQGANQPQHF.

The rearrangement links TRBV27 to TRBJ2-5; 8 bases align to TRBD1. The V gene's germline CDR1 is MNHEY and CDR2 SMNVEV (reference sequence). J gave up 5 bases and V 4 bases, and 9 bases lay outside the gene matches. This CDR3 has 15 amino acids. CDR3 in DNA: TGTGCCAGCAGTTATGTTTGGACAGGGAAGGAGACCCAGTACTTC. Its translation is CASSYVWTGKETQYF.

The V gene is TRBV11-3, the J gene TRBJ2-1, with 10 bases that match TRBD2. With V trimmed by 2 bases and J by 7 bases, 5 bases remained unmatched. Germline V gives CDR1 SGHNT, CDR2 YENEEA. The CDR3 totals 15 residues. The CDR3 coding sequence is TGTGCCAGCAGCTTAACTAGCGGGGCCCGGAATGAGCAGTTCTTC. Translated: CASSLTSGARNEQFF.

The chain is built from TRBV14 and TRBJ2-7; 7 bases match TRBD2. The CDR3 runs 13 residues. Per the germline V gene, CDR1 is SGHDN and CDR2 is FVKESK. Trimming cost V 4 bases and J 7 bases; bases outside gene matches: 7. CDR3 sequence (DNA): TGTGCCAGCAGCCCTCCCTGGGGGGGAGAGCAGTACTTC. Protein: CASSPPWGGEQYF.

This clone was seen only a few times. V gene TRBV30 combines with J gene TRBJ1-1; TRBD1 is a possible D gene (6 bases). Germline lookup yields CDR1 GTSNPN and CDR2 SVGIG (reference sequence). The CDR3 is 16 residues long. V was trimmed by 0 bases and J by 0 bases, leaving 14 bases between them. In nucleotides, the CDR3 is TGTGCCTGGAGTGTAATCCCACAGGGAGTGAACACTGAAGCTTTCTTT. Translating gives CAWSVIPQGVNTEAFF.

This sequence joins TRBV7-2 and TRBJ2-5, with D unresolved. From germline, CDR1 is SGHTA and CDR2 FQGNSA. This CDR3 is built from 14 residues. Trimming stripped 2 bases from V and 2 bases from J, with 9 bases between. CDR3 loop: CASSLTTSQETQYF. CDR3 in DNA: TGTGCCAGCAGCTTAACTACCTCACAAGAGACCCAGTACTTC.

This clone has just one count. The rearrangement uses TRBV6-6 and TRBJ1-4; 9 nucleotides align to TRBD1. This CDR3 contains 13 residues. Trimming took 6 bases from V and 7 from J; bases not matched to a gene: 3. CDR1 and CDR2 from the germline V gene are MNHNY and SVGAGI (reference sequence). This CDR3 reads CASSYRGREKLFF. DNA of the CDR3: TGTGCCAGCAGCTACAGGGGGCGTGAAAAACTGTTTTTT.

V usage is TRBV16 and J usage is TRBJ1-2; maybe TRBD1 (5 bases). V lost 1 base and J 4 bases, leaving 13 bases between the germline ends. CDR3 length equals 15 residues. CDR1 KGHSY and CDR2 FQNENV come from the germline V gene. CDR3 residues: CASSQFYQGGYGYTF. The CDR3 bases are TGTGCCAGCAGCCAATTCTATCAGGGCGGCTATGGCTACACCTTC.

The chain is built from TRBV4-2 and TRBJ1-1, with D perhaps TRBD1 (5 bases). This CDR3 region has 16 residues. V shed 0 bases and J shed 1 base, with 12 bases lying between them. CDR1 and CDR2 (germline): LGHNA, YNFKEQ. This CDR3 is CASSQEEGRANTEAFF. The CDR3, as DNA: TGTGCCAGCAGCCAAGAGGAGGGGAGGGCGAACACTGAAGCTTTCTTT.

The V gene is TRBV6-5, the J gene TRBJ2-5; the match to TRBD2 covers 7 bases. The CDR3 length is 14 residues. Trimming at V came to 3 bases and at J to 6 bases, leaving 7 bases not matched to a gene. CDR1 is MNHEY, CDR2 SVGAGI, per germline. The CDR3: CASSYLAGVKTQYF. The DNA of the CDR3 is TGTGCCAGCAGTTATTTGGCGGGGGTAAAGACCCAGTACTTC.

The chain is built from TRBV28 and TRBJ2-1, with D possibly being TRBD2 (7 bases). The CDR3 contains 17 residues. V lost 5 bases and J lost 5, with 22 bases in between. In germline, CDR1 is MDHEN, CDR2 SYDVKM. The CDR3 loop reads CASSHTPLGGGNNEQFF. In nucleotides, the CDR3 is TGTGCCAGCAGTCACACGCCCCTTGGGGGGGGCAACAATGAGCAGTTCTTC.

The chain uses TRBV7-3 and TRBJ2-2; TRBD1 aligns across 10 bases. Unmatched junction bases numbered 14, after V lost 4 bases and J lost 6 bases. The CDR3 is 18 residues long. Germline V lookup: CDR1 SGHTA, CDR2 FQGTGA. The CDR3 nucleotides read TGTGCCAGCAGCTCGATCACTACCCGGGACAGGGGTTCCGGGGAGCTGTTTTTT. Translation: CASSSITTRDRGSGELFF.

The chain combines TRBV6-6 with TRBJ2-1, with D uncertain. The CDR3 totals 15 residues. Germline CDR1 MNHNY, CDR2 SVGAGI (reference sequence). The V and J ends lost 4 bases and 0 bases respectively, with 10 bases between them. Here the CDR3 reads CASSLQQSSYNEQFF. DNA for the CDR3: TGTGCCAGCAGTTTACAGCAGAGCTCCTACAATGAGCAGTTCTTC.

This rearrangement joins TRBV5-4 to TRBJ2-3, with 13 bases fitting TRBD2. With V trimmed by 3 bases and J by 0 bases, 13 bases remained unmatched. Looked up from germline, CDR1 is SGHNT and CDR2 is YYREEE (reference sequence). The CDR3 covers 20 residues. DNA for the CDR3: TGTGCCAGCAGCTCGGGACTAGCGGGGCACCGTCTTCAAAGCACAGATACGCAGTATTTT. This codes for CASSSGLAGHRLQSTDTQYF.

This clone appeared a few times. J is TRBJ1-6 and V is TRBV5-1, with D unclear. Trimming pared 0 bases from V and 3 bases from J, leaving 7 bases between. This CDR3 region has 15 residues. Germline CDR1 is SGHRS and CDR2 is YFSETQ. The CDR3 nucleotides are TGCGCCAGCAGCTTGGCCGCTAACTATAATTCACCCCTCCACTTT. It is translated as CASSLAANYNSPLHF.